This T cell receptor beta chain was obtained from a study of blood T cell repertoires in COVID-19. Study summary: Acute and convalescent COVID-19 samples came from the United States, Italy and Spain. T cells, B-cell-depleted T cells, or PBMCs supplied cDNA or gDNA.

The trim removed 3 bases at V and 6 bases at J, leaving 9 bases unmatched. This CDR3 comprises 15 residues. Germline V gives CDR1 LNHDA, CDR2 SQIVND (reference sequence). The protocol was immunoSEQ multiplex PCR, while the TCRdb copy is restricted to in-frame clones and leaves out a portion. The sample carries some 150,000 clones, 81% recorded once. The V and J genes are TRBV19 and TRBJ2-3; 7 nucleotides match TRBD1. The origin of this receptor is a woman aged 60-75 years with active or convalescent COVID-19. The sample consisted of peripheral blood. In DNA form, the CDR3 reads TGTGCCAGTAGTATTTTTCAGGGGGAGTCGGATACGCAGTATTTT. The encoded protein is CASSIFQGESDTQYF.